A single TCR beta chain is shown here with its context. The record originates from a study of control samples from healthy donors and cancer patients. Clones were sequenced by immunoSEQ multiplex PCR, and TCRdb holds only the in-frame ones, with some missing. There are about 140,000 clones in the sample; about 89% occur only once, and under 9% lies in the top ten. The CDR3 has 11 residues. The V and J ends lost 4 bases and 7 bases respectively, with 6 bases between them. Germline V gene data show CDR1 as SGHDN and CDR2 as FVKESK. This receptor was identified in a man between 18 and 29 years old in good health. The gene calls are TRBV14 and TRBJ2-3; TRBD2 might be the D (5 bases). Sequenced input: blood. CDR3 in DNA: TGTGCCAGCAGCCGGACTTATACGCAGTATTTT. This encodes CASSRTYTQYF.